This entry lists 3 T cell receptor beta chains sequenced from one sample in a study of T-cell memory formation after mild COVID-19. Each CDR3 protein gets one entry after TCRdb re-called the 5' RACE reads with MiXCR. The data show about 560,000 distinct CDR3 sequences, 20% to 25% seen once. The sample taken for sequencing was PBMCs or a T cell subset sorted from them (not recorded which). All receptors come from an adult woman who had mild COVID-19 (a few samples of this study predate the infection). Cell type and time point are not known.

This clonotype occurred many times. The J gene is TRBJ2-2, the V gene TRBV4-2; D is unclear. Trimming pared 1 base from V and 1 base from J, leaving 10 bases between. The CDR3 runs to 16 residues. Germline V CDR1 and CDR2: LGHNA, YNFKEQ. The CDR3 DNA sequence: TGTGCCAGCAGCCAAGGGGATAGCAGGAACACCGGGGAGCTGTTTTTT. Its translation is CASSQGDSRNTGELFF.

V and J are TRBV6-5 and TRBJ1-1, with 9 bases aligning to TRBD1. J gave up 6 bases and V 0 bases, and 8 bases lay outside the gene matches. This CDR3 has 16 amino acids. Germline V gene sequence: CDR1 MNHEY, CDR2 SVGAGI. Here the CDR3 DNA reads TGTGCCAGCAGTTACTCGCGACAGGGGGTTTCGGCTGAAGCTTTCTTT. Encoded protein: CASSYSRQGVSAEAFF.

This clonotype was seen repeatedly, ten times or more. The V and J genes are TRBV7-9 and TRBJ2-3; 8 bases align to TRBD1. The germline V gene encodes CDR1 SEHNR and CDR2 FQNEAQ (reference sequence). CDR3 size: 15 residues. The trim removed 4 bases at V and 3 bases at J, leaving 6 bases unmatched. CDR3 nucleotide sequence: TGTGCCAGCAGCTCCCGACAGGGGTGGACAGATACGCAGTATTTT. Its translation is CASSSRQGWTDTQYF.